These 9 T cell receptor beta chains were all obtained from the same sample, sequenced in a study of blood T cell repertoires in COVID-19. Sequencing used immunoSEQ multiplex PCR; TCRdb keeps in-frame clones, though not all of them. The sample holds about 410,000 clones, 86% seen once. The material sequenced was peripheral blood. All receptors come from a woman aged 30 to 39 with active or convalescent COVID-19.

The V and J genes are TRBV6-5 and TRBJ2-6, with 7 positions matching TRBD1. CDR1 is MNHEY and CDR2 is SVGAGI in the germline V gene. The CDR3 runs to 15 residues. The V gene end was trimmed by 6 bases and the J gene end by 1 base; junction bases not matched to a gene: 3. The CDR3 coding sequence is TGTGCCAGCAGCGAGGGACAGTCTGGGGCCAACGTCCTGACTTTC. Its protein product is CASSEGQSGANVLTF.

The rearrangement joins TRBV5-1 to TRBJ2-1; D is unresolved. The V gene lost 4 bases and the J gene lost 0 bases, with 11 bases spanning the gap. The CDR3 is made up of 15 amino acids. CDR1 is SGHRS and CDR2 is YFSETQ in the germline V gene. CDR3 loop: CASSMTSSSYNEQFF. In DNA form, the CDR3 reads TGCGCCAGCAGCATGACTTCTAGCTCCTACAATGAGCAGTTCTTC.

The chain links TRBV11-2 to TRBJ1-1, with TRBD1 identical over 7 bases. The CDR3 runs 12 residues. The trim removed 7 bases at V and 8 bases at J, leaving 7 bases unmatched. CDR1 is SGHAT and CDR2 is FQNNGV in the germline V gene. CDR3 bases: TGTGCCAGCAAATCATTGGACAGGGAAGCTTTCTTT. Amino acids: CASKSLDREAFF.

This chain joins TRBV7-2 and TRBJ2-3; the match to TRBD2 covers 8 bases. Per germline, CDR1 SGHTA and CDR2 FQGNSA. CDR3 length: 15 residues. Trimming removed 5 bases from V and 1 base from J; junction bases left unmatched: 5. CDR3 protein: CASSTGLGGTDTQYF. As DNA, the CDR3 is TGTGCCAGCAGCACGGGACTAGGGGGCACAGATACGCAGTATTTT. The full variable domain, completed using reference TRBV7-2 and TRBJ2-3, is GAGVSQSPSNKVTEKGKDVELRCDPISGHTALYWYRQSLGQGLEFLIYFQGNSAPDKSGLPSDRFSAERTGGSVSTLTIQRTQQEDSAVYLCASSTGLGGTDTQYFGPGTRLTVL.

The chain is built from TRBV29-1 and TRBJ1-1, with 8 bases matching TRBD1. The ends lost 6 bases at V and 11 bases at J; junction bases unmatched: 8. The germline V gene encodes CDR1 SQVTM and CDR2 ANQGSEA. The CDR3 has 11 amino acids. The CDR3 spells CSVNQGAQAFF. The DNA for the CDR3 is TGCAGCGTAAACCAGGGGGCTCAGGCTTTCTTT.

This rearrangement joins TRBV3-1 (or the pseudogene TRBV3-2) to TRBJ1-1; D is possibly TRBD1 (5 bases). CDR3 length: 14 amino acids. V lost 2 bases, J lost 5 bases, and 12 bases lay in between. Germline CDR1 and CDR2: LGHDT and YNNKEL (reference sequence). The chain's CDR3 is CASSQITEGTEAFF. Here the CDR3 DNA reads TGTGCCAGCAGCCAAATAACGGAGGGGACTGAAGCTTTCTTT.

The V gene is TRBV7-6, the J gene TRBJ1-5; D remains unclear. V was cut by 1 base and J by 0 bases, with 7 bases left in between. The V gene's germline CDR1 is SGHVS and CDR2 FNYEAQ. This CDR3 is 15 amino acids long. The DNA for the CDR3 is TGTGCCAGCAGCTTAGTAGCGGATAGCAATCAGCCCCAGCATTTT. It encodes CASSLVADSNQPQHF.

The rearrangement uses TRBV5-1 and TRBJ2-3, with D possibly matching TRBD1 (8 bases). The CDR3 has 15 amino acids. CDR1 is SGHRS and CDR2 is YFSETQ in the germline V gene. V dropped 0 bases and J dropped 5 bases, with 13 bases sitting between them. The DNA of the CDR3 is TGCGCCAGCAGCTTGGACAGGGGGGGCGTAGATACGCAGTATTTT. The encoded protein is CASSLDRGGVDTQYF.

V gene TRBV30 combines with J gene TRBJ1-1; 8 bases are a match to TRBD1. The germline V gene has CDR1 GTSNPN and CDR2 SVGIG (reference sequence). This CDR3 region has 14 residues. The V and J ends lost 0 bases and 1 base, in that order; junction bases with no gene match: 1. Here the CDR3 DNA reads TGTGCCTGGAGTGTAGGACAGGGGAACACTGAAGCTTTCTTT. As protein: CAWSVGQGNTEAFF.